The T cell receptor beta chain under discussion was sequenced for a study of T cell responses to AZD1222 COVID-19 vaccine. Study conclusions and caveats: Across spike, vaccine-associated CD4 TCRs were found, dominant at 160-218 and 743-854. Breadth and depth of Spike-specific TCRs rose after two AZD1222 doses. The donors showed a predominance of white British ancestry and of females, with possible underestimation of clonal diversity.

CDR1 SGHDT and CDR2 YYEEEE come from the germline V gene. This CDR3 has 12 residues. Trimming left V 0 bases short and J 4 bases short, with 5 bases between. This clone was seen a single time. As yet, its antigen is unknown. Clones were read by immunoSEQ multiplex PCR, and TCRdb kept only the in-frame ones, dropping some. The data contain 160,000 or so clones, roughly 94% of them singletons. The TCR comes from an adult who received the AZD1222 COVID-19 vaccine. The sequenced sample was peripheral blood, obtained 28 days after the second AZD1222 dose. The rearrangement uses TRBV5-6 and TRBJ2-7; D gene unclear. DNA of the CDR3: TGTGCCAGCAGCTTGGCCGTGTACGAGCAGTACTTC. This gives the protein CASSLAVYEQYF.